Listed below are T cell receptor beta chains from one sample, sequenced in a study of human T cells and chemical hapten exposure. A single record per CDR3 protein comes from TCRdb applying MiXCR to the RACE reads. Of some 50,000 distinct CDR3 sequences listed, approximately 4.7% are singletons. The sequenced sample was whole blood. The receptors were sampled from a female donor in good health. Some clones in this sample may be carry-over from other donors' samples. Each CDR3 is given with its conserved first and last residue. The order of the fields is J gene, V gene, clone size, D gene, CDR3 DNA, CDR3 protein. D genes are given only for firm matches. Part of the rows lack a size; the others show once, few, many or a class for expanded clones.

j_call: TRBJ1-3
v_call: TRBV6-5
clone_size: many
d_call: TRBD1
cdr3_nt: TGTGCCAGCAGTACACGACAGGGGGCCACTGGAAACACCATATATTTT
cdr3_aa: CASSTRQGATGNTIYF

j_call: TRBJ2-7
v_call: TRBV10-3
clone_size: NA
d_call: NA
cdr3_nt: TGTGCCATCAGTGAGCCCGGGTACTCCTACGAGCAGTACTTC
cdr3_aa: CAISEPGYSYEQYF

j_call: TRBJ1-1
v_call: TRBV6-6
clone_size: NA
d_call: NA
cdr3_nt: TGTGCCAGCGTAAGGGGTACAGTTGAAGCTTTCTTT
cdr3_aa: CASVRGTVEAFF

j_call: TRBJ2-7
v_call: TRBV5-5
clone_size: many
d_call: TRBD2
cdr3_nt: TGTGCCAGCAGCTTGGCAGGACTAGCGGGGAACTCCTACGAGCAGTACTTC
cdr3_aa: CASSLAGLAGNSYEQYF

j_call: TRBJ2-7
v_call: TRBV25-1
clone_size: many
d_call: TRBD1
cdr3_nt: TGTGCCAGCAGTGAATATGGCCGCTCTACAGGGGAGTACTTC
cdr3_aa: CASSEYGRSTGEYF

j_call: TRBJ1-1
v_call: TRBV4-2
clone_size: many
d_call: TRBD1
cdr3_nt: TGTGCCAGCAGCCAAGATAGGGGCAGGGGGCAGGCTTTCTTT
cdr3_aa: CASSQDRGRGQAFF

j_call: TRBJ2-3
v_call: TRBV7-9
clone_size: few
d_call: NA
cdr3_nt: TGTGCCAGCAGCAACGGACAGATCGCGTCTCCTAGCACAGATACGCAGTATTTT
cdr3_aa: CASSNGQIASPSTDTQYF

j_call: TRBJ2-5
v_call: TRBV14
clone_size: many
d_call: NA
cdr3_nt: TGTGCCAGCAGCCAAGTGCTAGCCGGGACAGAGACCCAGTACTTC
cdr3_aa: CASSQVLAGTETQYF

j_call: TRBJ2-3
v_call: TRBV11-2
clone_size: many
d_call: TRBD2
cdr3_nt: TGTGCCAGCAGCTTTATAGCGGGGGGTCGGGATACGCAGTATTTT
cdr3_aa: CASSFIAGGRDTQYF

j_call: TRBJ2-3
v_call: TRBV29-1
clone_size: many
d_call: NA
cdr3_nt: TGCAGCGTTGAGGAGCAAACGGGCACAGATACGCAGTATTTT
cdr3_aa: CSVEEQTGTDTQYF

j_call: TRBJ2-3
v_call: TRBV28
clone_size: many
d_call: TRBD1
cdr3_nt: TGTGCCAGCAGTTCCGCCACCGGGACAGGGATTCTAGATACGCAGTATTTT
cdr3_aa: CASSSATGTGILDTQYF

j_call: TRBJ1-4
v_call: TRBV13
clone_size: many
d_call: NA
cdr3_nt: TGTGCCAGCAGCTTAGCCCTACACTCCGGGACAATTGGTGAAAAACTGTTTTTT
cdr3_aa: CASSLALHSGTIGEKLFF

j_call: TRBJ2-5
v_call: TRBV7-2
clone_size: many
d_call: NA
cdr3_nt: TGTGCCAGCAGCTTAGAGGGGACTCGGGCCCAGTACTTC
cdr3_aa: CASSLEGTRAQYF

j_call: TRBJ1-5
v_call: TRBV18
clone_size: many
d_call: NA
cdr3_nt: TGTGCCAGCTCACCCGAAAGTAGTCAGCCCCAGCATTTT
cdr3_aa: CASSPESSQPQHF

j_call: TRBJ1-3
v_call: TRBV11-2
clone_size: few
d_call: TRBD1
cdr3_nt: TGTGCCAGCAGCCCCCCTCCCGCAGGGGGCTTTGGAAACACCATATATTTT
cdr3_aa: CASSPPPAGGFGNTIYF

j_call: TRBJ1-6
v_call: TRBV20-1
clone_size: many
d_call: TRBD1
cdr3_nt: TGCAGTGCTAGAGTATTGACAGGGAATAATTCACCCCTCCACTTT
cdr3_aa: CSARVLTGNNSPLHF

j_call: TRBJ2-2
v_call: TRBV2
clone_size: many
d_call: NA
cdr3_nt: TGTGCCAGCAGTGGGTACAGTTACACCGGGGAGCTGTTTTTT
cdr3_aa: CASSGYSYTGELFF

j_call: TRBJ1-2
v_call: TRBV7-9
clone_size: many
d_call: NA
cdr3_nt: TGTGCCAGCAGCTTCAAGGAGGGAGCTAACTATGGCTACACCTTC
cdr3_aa: CASSFKEGANYGYTF

j_call: TRBJ1-4
v_call: TRBV30
clone_size: few
d_call: TRBD1
cdr3_nt: TGTGCCTGGAGCATATCAGGGGGTCCAAATGAAAAACTGTTTTTT
cdr3_aa: CAWSISGGPNEKLFF

j_call: TRBJ2-1
v_call: TRBV9
clone_size: many
d_call: NA
cdr3_nt: TGTGCCAGCAGCGTAGGCCCCTCTTACAATGAGCAGTTCTTC
cdr3_aa: CASSVGPSYNEQFF

j_call: TRBJ2-5
v_call: TRBV12-3/TRBV12-4
clone_size: many
d_call: TRBD1
cdr3_nt: TGTGCCAGCAGTGGGACAGGACTCCAAGAGACCCAGTACTTC
cdr3_aa: CASSGTGLQETQYF

j_call: TRBJ1-1
v_call: TRBV5-4
clone_size: many
d_call: NA
cdr3_nt: TGTGCCAGCAGCCCTAGGAAGGGATCGAGCAGGGCTGAAGCTTTCTTT
cdr3_aa: CASSPRKGSSRAEAFF

j_call: TRBJ1-2
v_call: TRBV6-1
clone_size: many
d_call: TRBD1
cdr3_nt: TGTGCCAGCAGTGAATCGGGACAGGTCTATGGCTACACCTTC
cdr3_aa: CASSESGQVYGYTF

j_call: TRBJ2-3
v_call: TRBV7-3
clone_size: NA
d_call: TRBD2
cdr3_nt: TGTGCCAGCAGCTTTGGGGGGAGCGGGGGGGCCACAGATACGCAGTATTTT
cdr3_aa: CASSFGGSGGATDTQYF

j_call: TRBJ2-7
v_call: TRBV4-2
clone_size: NA
d_call: NA
cdr3_nt: TGTGCCAGCAGCCAAGCCGGGACCTTTGGCGAGCAGTACTTC
cdr3_aa: CASSQAGTFGEQYF

j_call: TRBJ2-7
v_call: TRBV7-9
clone_size: many
d_call: TRBD1
cdr3_nt: TGTGCCAGCAGCCCAAGACGGGACAGGGATCCTATGAAGCCCTACGAGCAGTACTTC
cdr3_aa: CASSPRRDRDPMKPYEQYF

j_call: TRBJ2-1
v_call: TRBV5-6
clone_size: few
d_call: TRBD1
cdr3_nt: TGTGCCAGCAGCTTAGGACAGGAACTCTACAATGAGCAGTTCTTC
cdr3_aa: CASSLGQELYNEQFF

j_call: TRBJ1-2
v_call: TRBV12-3/TRBV12-4
clone_size: many
d_call: NA
cdr3_nt: TGTGCCACCGGGGGGTCCCGGGGCAACTATGGCTACACCTTC
cdr3_aa: CATGGSRGNYGYTF

j_call: TRBJ1-3
v_call: TRBV12-3/TRBV12-4
clone_size: many
d_call: NA
cdr3_nt: TGTGCCAGCAGACTTCAGGGTTCGGGAAACACCATATATTTT
cdr3_aa: CASRLQGSGNTIYF

j_call: TRBJ2-3
v_call: TRBV29-1
clone_size: many
d_call: NA
cdr3_nt: TGCAGCGTTGGTGCGAGGGGAGATACGCAGTATTTT
cdr3_aa: CSVGARGDTQYF

j_call: TRBJ1-2
v_call: TRBV5-4
clone_size: NA
d_call: TRBD1
cdr3_nt: TGTGCCAGCAGCTTGCGAATGGACAGGGGCTATGGCTACACCTTC
cdr3_aa: CASSLRMDRGYGYTF

j_call: TRBJ1-2
v_call: TRBV4-3
clone_size: many
d_call: NA
cdr3_nt: TGCGCCAGCAGCCAAGGTTTTAACTTACCAGCCGGGCTTGGCTACACCTTC
cdr3_aa: CASSQGFNLPAGLGYTF

j_call: TRBJ2-3
v_call: TRBV14
clone_size: many
d_call: NA
cdr3_nt: TGTGCCAGCAGCCAAGGAGCCTCGATTAACACAGATACGCAGTATTTT
cdr3_aa: CASSQGASINTDTQYF

j_call: TRBJ1-1
v_call: TRBV5-4
clone_size: NA
d_call: NA
cdr3_nt: TGTGCCAGCAGTCAAACCACCATAGTCAACACTGAAGCTTTCTTT
cdr3_aa: CASSQTTIVNTEAFF

j_call: TRBJ1-5
v_call: TRBV11-2
clone_size: many
d_call: TRBD1
cdr3_nt: TGTGCCAGCAGCTTACTGAGTACCGGGACAGGGATAAATCAGCCCCAGCATTTT
cdr3_aa: CASSLLSTGTGINQPQHF

j_call: TRBJ1-4
v_call: TRBV28
clone_size: many
d_call: TRBD1
cdr3_nt: TGTGCCAGCAGTTTTATTGGGACAGAAAATGAAAAACTGTTTTTT
cdr3_aa: CASSFIGTENEKLFF

j_call: TRBJ2-7
v_call: TRBV5-1
clone_size: many
d_call: TRBD1
cdr3_nt: TGCGCCAGCAGCTATGGACAGGGGGTTACCTACGAGCAGTACTTC
cdr3_aa: CASSYGQGVTYEQYF

j_call: TRBJ1-1
v_call: TRBV5-1
clone_size: many
d_call: TRBD1
cdr3_nt: TGCGCCAGCAGCTTGCAGGGGGCGTACACTGAAGCTTTCTTT
cdr3_aa: CASSLQGAYTEAFF

j_call: TRBJ2-6
v_call: TRBV19
clone_size: many
d_call: NA
cdr3_nt: TGTGCCAGTAGTATAGATCGTGTCTCTGGGGCCAACGTCCTGACTTTC
cdr3_aa: CASSIDRVSGANVLTF

j_call: TRBJ1-5
v_call: TRBV27
clone_size: many
d_call: NA
cdr3_nt: TGTGCCAGCAAGTATTTGGGTGGTAGCAATCAGCCCCAGCATTTT
cdr3_aa: CASKYLGGSNQPQHF

j_call: TRBJ2-5
v_call: TRBV12-3/TRBV12-4
clone_size: many
d_call: NA
cdr3_nt: TGTGCCAGCAGTTCCCAGCCACAAGAGACCCAGTACTTC
cdr3_aa: CASSSQPQETQYF

j_call: TRBJ2-6
v_call: TRBV7-8
clone_size: many
d_call: TRBD1
cdr3_nt: TGTGCCAGCAGCCTTATAGAGACAGGGCTCCTCTCTGGGGCCAACGTCCTGACTTTC
cdr3_aa: CASSLIETGLLSGANVLTF

j_call: TRBJ1-4
v_call: TRBV20-1
clone_size: many
d_call: NA
cdr3_nt: TGCAGCGCGAAGACAGGAGGCGCAACTAATGAAAAACTGTTTTTT
cdr3_aa: CSAKTGGATNEKLFF

j_call: TRBJ2-7
v_call: TRBV29-1
clone_size: many
d_call: NA
cdr3_nt: TGCAGCGTTGAAGTAGGGTCCAACGAGCAGTACTTC
cdr3_aa: CSVEVGSNEQYF

j_call: TRBJ2-3
v_call: TRBV29-1
clone_size: many
d_call: NA
cdr3_nt: TGCAGCGTTGACGATGGCACAGATACGCAGTATTTT
cdr3_aa: CSVDDGTDTQYF

j_call: TRBJ2-7
v_call: TRBV28
clone_size: NA
d_call: TRBD1
cdr3_nt: TGTGCCAGCACCCGGGCAGGGGGCTGTAACGAGCAGTACTTC
cdr3_aa: CASTRAGGCNEQYF

j_call: TRBJ2-7
v_call: TRBV7-9
clone_size: many
d_call: NA
cdr3_nt: TGTGCCAGCAGATCCCCCAGGGCAGGGAAATCCGAGCAGTACTTC
cdr3_aa: CASRSPRAGKSEQYF

j_call: TRBJ2-1
v_call: TRBV7-9
clone_size: many
d_call: NA
cdr3_nt: TGTGCCAGCAGCTTAGGTCTGGTTACACGCGAGCAGTTCTTC
cdr3_aa: CASSLGLVTREQFF

j_call: TRBJ1-6
v_call: TRBV12-3/TRBV12-4
clone_size: many
d_call: NA
cdr3_nt: TGTGCCAGCAGTTTATTGGGGTTCGCCTATAATTCACCCCTCCACTTT
cdr3_aa: CASSLLGFAYNSPLHF

j_call: TRBJ2-1
v_call: TRBV7-3
clone_size: few
d_call: NA
cdr3_nt: TGTGCCAGCAGCCCCTCCGGAAGCACGGCCTACAATGAGCAGTTCTTC
cdr3_aa: CASSPSGSTAYNEQFF

j_call: TRBJ2-7
v_call: TRBV7-9
clone_size: many
d_call: NA
cdr3_nt: TGTGCCAGCAGCCGCCCGGGGAGACAGCCCTTCTACGAGCAGTACTTC
cdr3_aa: CASSRPGRQPFYEQYF

j_call: TRBJ1-5
v_call: TRBV6-7
clone_size: many
d_call: NA
cdr3_nt: TGTGCCAGCAGTTACTCGAATCTGCCACAACTCAATCAGCCCCAGCATTTT
cdr3_aa: CASSYSNLPQLNQPQHF

j_call: TRBJ2-3
v_call: TRBV11-2
clone_size: few
d_call: TRBD2
cdr3_nt: TGTGCCAGCAGCTACGGACTAGCGGGGGGCCAACTTGGCACAGATACGCAGTATTTT
cdr3_aa: CASSYGLAGGQLGTDTQYF

j_call: TRBJ1-1
v_call: TRBV5-1
clone_size: few
d_call: NA
cdr3_nt: TGCGCCAGCAGCTTGCGGGTTGGAGGGGATGACACTGAAGCTTTCTTT
cdr3_aa: CASSLRVGGDDTEAFF

j_call: TRBJ1-6
v_call: TRBV20-1
clone_size: many
d_call: NA
cdr3_nt: TGCAGTGCTAGGAAGACAGCCGTTTATTCACCCCTCCACTTT
cdr3_aa: CSARKTAVYSPLHF

j_call: TRBJ1-1
v_call: TRBV29-1
clone_size: many
d_call: NA
cdr3_nt: TGCAGCGTCCTTAAAAACACTGAAGCTTTCTTT
cdr3_aa: CSVLKNTEAFF

j_call: TRBJ2-3
v_call: TRBV12-3/TRBV12-4
clone_size: many
d_call: NA
cdr3_nt: TGTGCCAGCAGTTTAGTGCGAGGGGCCACAGATACGCAGTATTTT
cdr3_aa: CASSLVRGATDTQYF

j_call: TRBJ2-3
v_call: TRBV20-1
clone_size: few
d_call: TRBD2
cdr3_nt: TGCAGTGCTAGAGTAGGGACTAGCGGCACAGATACGCAGTATTTT
cdr3_aa: CSARVGTSGTDTQYF

j_call: TRBJ2-3
v_call: TRBV3-1
clone_size: many
d_call: NA
cdr3_nt: TGTGCCAGCAGTCGCTCGGGGTCTAGCACAGATACGCAGTATTTT
cdr3_aa: CASSRSGSSTDTQYF